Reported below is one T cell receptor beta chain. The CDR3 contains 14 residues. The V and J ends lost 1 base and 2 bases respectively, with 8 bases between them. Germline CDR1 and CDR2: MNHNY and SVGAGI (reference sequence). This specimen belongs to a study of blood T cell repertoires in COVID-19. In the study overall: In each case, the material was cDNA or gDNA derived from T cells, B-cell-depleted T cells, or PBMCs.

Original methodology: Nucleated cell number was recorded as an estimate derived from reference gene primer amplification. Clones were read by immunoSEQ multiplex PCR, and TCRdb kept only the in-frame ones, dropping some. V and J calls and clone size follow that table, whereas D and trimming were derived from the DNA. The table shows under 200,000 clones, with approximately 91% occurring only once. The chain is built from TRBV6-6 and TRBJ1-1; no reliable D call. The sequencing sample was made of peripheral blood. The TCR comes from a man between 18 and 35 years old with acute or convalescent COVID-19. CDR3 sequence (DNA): TGTGCCAGCAGTTACTACGGGTCCAACACTGAAGCTTTCTTT. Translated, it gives CASSYYGSNTEAFF.